This T cell receptor (beta chain) emerged from a study of graft-versus-host responses after intestinal transplantation. Overall study context: In this cohort, recipients had multivisceral, liver-intestinal, or isolated intestinal transplants. Anti-thymocyte globulin induction preceded about 3 years of tacrolimus and steroid maintenance in all recipients. General study points: Those patients showing graft-donor T cell macrochimerism displayed high graft-versus-host to host-versus-graft clonal ratios in allografts. Among recipient marrow samples, GvH clones were found; some appeared first in ileum or blood.

Turning to this clone: The target antigen is unknown.

Produced via immunoSEQ multiplex PCR; TCRdb's table is partial and in-frame only. Counted here are 85,000 to 90,000 clones, about nine tenths occurring once; the ten biggest clones make up around 0.1%. Germline loops: CDR1 MNHNS, CDR2 SASEGT. The junction had 4 bases not matched to a gene; V was cut back by 4 bases and J by 5 bases. The CDR3 covers 13 residues. The source of this sequence is a human donor who received an intestinal transplant. The sample consisted of unstimulated CD4+ T cells sorted from spleen or lymph node cells, taken before intestinal transplant. This rearrangement joins TRBV6-1 to TRBJ2-5, with TRBD2 identical over 7 bases. The CDR3 is CASSAARGETQYF. The CDR3 DNA sequence: TGTGCCAGCAGTGCGGCGCGGGGGGAGACCCAGTACTTC.